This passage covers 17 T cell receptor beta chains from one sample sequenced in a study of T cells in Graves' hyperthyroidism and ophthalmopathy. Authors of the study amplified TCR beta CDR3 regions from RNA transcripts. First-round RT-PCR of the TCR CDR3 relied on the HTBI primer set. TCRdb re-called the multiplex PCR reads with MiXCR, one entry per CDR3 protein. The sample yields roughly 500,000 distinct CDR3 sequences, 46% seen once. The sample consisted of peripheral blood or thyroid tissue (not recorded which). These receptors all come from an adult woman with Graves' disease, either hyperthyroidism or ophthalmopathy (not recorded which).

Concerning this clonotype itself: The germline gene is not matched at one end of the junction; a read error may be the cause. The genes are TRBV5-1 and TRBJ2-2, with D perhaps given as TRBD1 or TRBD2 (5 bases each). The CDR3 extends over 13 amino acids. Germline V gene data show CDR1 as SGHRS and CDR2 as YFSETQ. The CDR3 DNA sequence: TGCGCCAGCATGGAGTTGGACACCGGGGAGCTGTCTTGG. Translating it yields CASMELDTGELSW. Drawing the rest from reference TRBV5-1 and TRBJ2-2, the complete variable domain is KAGVTQTPRYLIKTRGQQVTLSCSPISGHRSVSWYQQTPGQGLQFLFEYFSETQRNKGNFPGRFSGRQFSNSRSEMNVSTLELGDSALYLCASMELDTGELSWGEGSRLTVL.

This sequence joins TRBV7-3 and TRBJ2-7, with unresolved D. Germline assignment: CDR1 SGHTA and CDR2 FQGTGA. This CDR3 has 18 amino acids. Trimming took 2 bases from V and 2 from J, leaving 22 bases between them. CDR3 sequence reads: CASSLAPASYQPAYEQYF. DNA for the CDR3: TGTGCCAGCAGCTTAGCACCGGCGTCCTACCAACCCGCCTACGAGCAGTACTTC.

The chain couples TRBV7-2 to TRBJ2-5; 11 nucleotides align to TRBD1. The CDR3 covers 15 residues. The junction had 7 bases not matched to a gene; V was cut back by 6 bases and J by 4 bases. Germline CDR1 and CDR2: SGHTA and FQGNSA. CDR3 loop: CASSSQGTGGETQYF. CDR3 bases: TGTGCCAGCAGTTCCCAGGGGACAGGGGGAGAGACCCAGTACTTC.

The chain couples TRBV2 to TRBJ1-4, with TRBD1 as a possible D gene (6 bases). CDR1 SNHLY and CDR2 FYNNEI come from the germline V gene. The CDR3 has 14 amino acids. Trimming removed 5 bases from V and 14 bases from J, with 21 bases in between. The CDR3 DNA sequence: TGTGCCAGCAGTAATATAGCCGGGACGCAGGGGCTGTTTTTT. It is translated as CASSNIAGTQGLFF.

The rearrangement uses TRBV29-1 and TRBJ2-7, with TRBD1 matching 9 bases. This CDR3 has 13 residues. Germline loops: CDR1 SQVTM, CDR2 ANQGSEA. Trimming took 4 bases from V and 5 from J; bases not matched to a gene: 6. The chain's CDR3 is CSVVGTGSHEQYF. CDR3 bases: TGCAGCGTTGTCGGGACAGGGTCCCACGAGCAGTACTTC.

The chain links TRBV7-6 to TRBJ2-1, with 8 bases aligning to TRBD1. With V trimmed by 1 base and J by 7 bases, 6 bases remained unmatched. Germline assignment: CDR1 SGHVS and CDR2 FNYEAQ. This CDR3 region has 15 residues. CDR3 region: CASSLDGTGWNEQFF. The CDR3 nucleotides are TGTGCCAGCAGCTTAGATGGGACAGGTTGGAATGAGCAGTTCTTC.

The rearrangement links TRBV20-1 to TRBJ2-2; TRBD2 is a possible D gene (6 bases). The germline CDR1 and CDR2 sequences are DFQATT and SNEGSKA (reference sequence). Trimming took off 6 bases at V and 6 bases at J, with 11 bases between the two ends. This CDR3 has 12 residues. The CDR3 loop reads CSAKGTAGELFF. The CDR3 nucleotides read TGCAGTGCCAAGGGGACTGCCGGGGAGCTGTTTTTT.

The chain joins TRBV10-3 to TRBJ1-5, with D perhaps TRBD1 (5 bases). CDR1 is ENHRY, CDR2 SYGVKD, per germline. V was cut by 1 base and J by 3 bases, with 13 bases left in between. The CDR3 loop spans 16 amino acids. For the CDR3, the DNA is TGTGCCATCAGTGAGTTCGCAGGAGGGGCCAATCAGCCCCAGCATTTT. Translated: CAISEFAGGANQPQHF.

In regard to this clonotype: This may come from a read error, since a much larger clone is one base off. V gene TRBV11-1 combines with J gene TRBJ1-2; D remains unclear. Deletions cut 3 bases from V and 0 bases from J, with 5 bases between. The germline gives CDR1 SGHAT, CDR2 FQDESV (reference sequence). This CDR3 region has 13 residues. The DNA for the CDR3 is TGTGCCAGCAGCTTCAAGACTAACTATGGCTACACCTTC. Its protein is CASSFKTNYGYTF.

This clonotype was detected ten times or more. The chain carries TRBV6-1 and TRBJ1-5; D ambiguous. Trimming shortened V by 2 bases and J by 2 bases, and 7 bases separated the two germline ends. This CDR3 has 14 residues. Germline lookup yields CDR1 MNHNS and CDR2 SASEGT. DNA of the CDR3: TGTGCCAGCAGTGAAAGGGTGGGCAATCAGCCCCAGCATTTT. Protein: CASSERVGNQPQHF.

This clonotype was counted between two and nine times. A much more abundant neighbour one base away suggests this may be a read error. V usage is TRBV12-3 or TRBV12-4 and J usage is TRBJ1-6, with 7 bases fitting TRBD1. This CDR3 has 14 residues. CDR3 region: CAGSFGQVGSPLHF. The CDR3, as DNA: TGTGCCGGCAGTTTCGGACAGGTCGGTTCACCCCTCCACTTT.

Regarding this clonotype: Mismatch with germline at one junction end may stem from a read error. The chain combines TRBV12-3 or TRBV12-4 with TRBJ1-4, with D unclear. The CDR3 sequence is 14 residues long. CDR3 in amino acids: CASKTLESGERLFF. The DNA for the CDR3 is TGTGCCAGCAAAACCCTCGAGTCAGGCGAAAGACTGTTTTTT.

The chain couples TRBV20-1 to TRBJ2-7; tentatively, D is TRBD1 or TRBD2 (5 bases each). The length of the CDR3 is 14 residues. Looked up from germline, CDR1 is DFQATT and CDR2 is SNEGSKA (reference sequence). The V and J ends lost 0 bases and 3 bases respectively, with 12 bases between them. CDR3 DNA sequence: TGCAGTGCTAGAGATCGGGACCGAAGCTACGAGCAGTACTTC. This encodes CSARDRDRSYEQYF.

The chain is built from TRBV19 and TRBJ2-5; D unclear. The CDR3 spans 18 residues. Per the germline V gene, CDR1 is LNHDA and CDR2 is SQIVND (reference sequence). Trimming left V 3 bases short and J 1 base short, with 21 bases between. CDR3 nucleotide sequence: TGTGCCAGTAGTATCTCCGTGGGGATGCGAACGTCCCAAGAGACCCAGTACTTC. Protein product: CASSISVGMRTSQETQYF.

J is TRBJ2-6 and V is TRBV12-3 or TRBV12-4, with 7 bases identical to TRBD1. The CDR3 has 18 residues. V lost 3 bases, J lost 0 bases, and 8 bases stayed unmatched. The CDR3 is CASSFSGTEYSGANVLTF. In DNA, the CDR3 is TGTGCCAGCAGTTTTTCCGGGACAGAATACTCTGGGGCCAACGTCCTGACTTTC.

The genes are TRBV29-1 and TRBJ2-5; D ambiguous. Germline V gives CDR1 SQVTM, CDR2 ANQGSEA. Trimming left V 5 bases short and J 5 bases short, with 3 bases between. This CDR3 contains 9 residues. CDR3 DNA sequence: TGCAGCGTTTGGGAGACCCAGTACTTC. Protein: CSVWETQYF.

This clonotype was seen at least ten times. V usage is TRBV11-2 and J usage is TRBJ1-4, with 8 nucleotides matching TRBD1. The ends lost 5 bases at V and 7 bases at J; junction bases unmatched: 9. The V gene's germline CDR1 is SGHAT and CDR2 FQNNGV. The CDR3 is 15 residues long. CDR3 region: CASSPGQGMSEKLFF. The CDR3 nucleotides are TGTGCCAGCAGCCCAGGACAGGGAATGAGTGAAAAACTGTTTTTT.